These 7 T cell receptor beta chains originate from one sample sequenced in a study of blood T cells in healthy people across ages. The use of a sample-barcoded 5' primer and a J-beta primer mix characterized a second PCR of about 6 to 11 cycles. TCRdb recomputed calls from the 5' RACE reads with MiXCR, one row per CDR3 protein. Found here are some 560,000 distinct CDR3 sequences, over 25% of them singletons; the top ten hold 3% to 4.5%. These sequences were also reported in another study, on T cells of mothers and their children.

The sample was blood. These receptors were obtained from a boy younger than 10 in good health.

This clonotype was observed once. This chain's CDR3 is CAWTWTPLGEQFF. CDR3 bases: TGTGCCTGGACTTGGACTCCCTTGGGTGAGCAGTTCTTC. The genes are TRBV30 and TRBJ2-1; perhaps TRBD2 as D (5 bases). The germline V gene encodes CDR1 GTSNPN and CDR2 SVGIG (reference sequence). V lost 4 bases and J 9 bases, leaving 16 bases between the germline ends. This CDR3 contains 13 residues. Combining the CDR3 with reference TRBV30 and TRBJ2-1 gives the whole variable domain SQTIHQWPATLVQPVGSPLSLECTVEGTSNPNLYWYRQAAGRGLQLLFYSVGIGQISSEVPQNLSASRPQDRQFILSSKKLLLSDSGFYLCAWTWTPLGEQFFGPGTRLTVL.

The gene calls are TRBV7-9 and TRBJ1-4; D unclear. The CDR3 runs to 13 residues. Trimming took 5 bases from V and 3 from J, leaving 7 bases between them. Germline V gene lookup returns CDR1 SEHNR and CDR2 FQNEAQ (reference sequence). The CDR3 sequence is CASSPASNEKLFF. The CDR3 bases are TGTGCCAGCAGCCCCGCCTCTAATGAAAAACTGTTTTTT.

This clonotype was seen only a few times. This chain connects TRBV7-8 to TRBJ2-3, with a possible D match to TRBD2 (5 bases). Between the trimmed V and J ends, which lost 7 bases and 5 bases, there was a span of 10 bases. Germline CDR1 SGHVS, CDR2 FQNEAQ. The CDR3 has 12 amino acids. CDR3 in amino acids: CASTPSGDTQYF. The CDR3 nucleotides are TGTGCCAGCACCCCGAGCGGAGATACGCAGTATTTT.

This clonotype occurred a few times. V usage is TRBV2 and J usage is TRBJ2-6; 7 bases agree with TRBD1. The V gene end was trimmed by 11 bases and the J gene end by 0 bases; junction bases not matched to a gene: 7. The CDR3 runs 15 residues. Germline loops: CDR1 SNHLY, CDR2 FYNNEI. The CDR3 DNA reads TGTGCCGGGAGCCGGGACAGCTCTGGGGCCAACGTCCTGACTTTC. This codes for CAGSRDSSGANVLTF.

The V call is TRBV27, the J call TRBJ2-1; TRBD1 matches at 7 bases. CDR1 is MNHEY, CDR2 SMNVEV, per germline (reference sequence). The V gene end was trimmed by 0 bases and the J gene end by 0 bases; junction bases not matched to a gene: 5. CDR3 length: 17 residues. The CDR3 coding sequence is TGTGCCAGCAGTTTATCGAGTGCAGGGGGCTCCTACAATGAGCAGTTCTTC. It yields the protein CASSLSSAGGSYNEQFF.

The chain couples TRBV20-1 to TRBJ2-3; TRBD2 aligns across 7 bases. Germline V gene lookup returns CDR1 DFQATT and CDR2 SNEGSKA (reference sequence). Trimming removed 6 bases from V and 2 bases from J; junction bases left unmatched: 14. The CDR3 runs to 16 residues. The CDR3 spells CSAPGPGGRATDTQYF. CDR3 sequence (DNA): TGCAGTGCGCCTGGTCCGGGAGGTCGCGCCACAGATACGCAGTATTTT.

On this clonotype: One junction end does not reproduce the germline sequence, and a read error may be involved. The J gene is TRBJ1-2, the V gene TRBV7-9; TRBD1 agrees at 12 bases. Germline V gene lookup returns CDR1 SEHNR and CDR2 FQNEAQ (reference sequence). This CDR3 spans 14 amino acids. The CDR3 DNA is TGTGCCAGCAACCCCGGGACAGGGGGCGATGGCTGCTCCTTC. Translation: CASNPGTGGDGCSF.